This TCR beta chain was recorded in a study of high-grade serous ovarian cancer treatment subgroups. Study overall: Each sample yielded on average roughly 7,000 unique TCR beta rearrangements from 14,000 or so reads.

Tumor tissue was taken before any definitive surgery or chemotherapy was given. Regarding the study as a whole: Tumors within one patient showed repertoire similarity of roughly 0.11 to 0.8.

This CDR3 has 14 residues. V lost 6 bases to trimming and J lost 7 bases; unmatched junction nucleotides: 4. CDR1 SNHLY and CDR2 FYNNEI come from the germline V gene. Here immunoSEQ multiplex PCR was the method, and the copy in TCRdb shows in-frame clones only, minus some. The table shows 6,000 to 7,000 clones, with approximately 72% occurring only once. Remarks on this clone: The antigen remains unidentified.

The sample taken for sequencing was tumor tissue. The origin of this receptor is a human donor with high-grade serous ovarian cancer. This rearrangement joins TRBV2 to TRBJ1-6; 9 bases are shared with TRBD1. Here the CDR3 reads CASSAGQGNSPLHF. The DNA of the CDR3 is TGTGCCAGCAGCGCTGGACAGGGGAATTCACCCCTCCACTTT.